This T cell receptor beta chain was profiled in a study of blood T cell repertoires in COVID-19. For the study at large: PBMCs, B-cell-depleted T cells, or T cells were the source of the cDNA or gDNA that made up the material.

How the authors handled the data: The authors estimated nucleated cell counts from reference gene primer amplification. The method was immunoSEQ multiplex PCR; TCRdb's version includes in-frame clones alone and lacks a portion of them. D and trimming come from the DNA, and the V and J calls and clone size come from that table. Among about 200,000 clones listed, roughly 80% were seen once. Germline values: CDR1 ENHRY, CDR2 SYGVKD. The length of the CDR3 is 11 residues. The V end lost 1 base, the J end lost 6 bases, and 3 bases lay between the germline ends. The rearrangement links TRBV10-3 to TRBJ1-1; no clear D gene. The receptor was derived from a woman of 80 years or more with acute or convalescent COVID-19. The sequenced sample was peripheral blood. CDR3 bases: TGTGCCATCAGTGAGTTCTCTGAAGCTTTCTTT. Amino acids: CAISEFSEAFF.